This TCR beta chain comes out of a study of T cell responses to AZD1222 COVID-19 vaccine. Study-wide results and caveats: Repertoire collection took place solely once the T cell response had peaked.

V gave up 10 bases and J gave up 0 bases; unmatched junction bases: 5. CDR3 length: 16 residues. CDR1 is LNHDA and CDR2 is SQIVND in the germline V gene (reference sequence). This clone was detected a few times. As yet, its antigen is unknown. Measured with immunoSEQ multiplex PCR; TCRdb has only the in-frame clones, and not every one. Of 150,000 to 180,000 clones in the sample, 86% were seen once. This chain joins TRBV19 and TRBJ2-2; 13 bases fit TRBD2. Here the sequenced sample was peripheral blood, taken on day 0 of MenACWY control vaccination. This receptor was obtained from an adult in good health. The CDR3 sequence: CATGGLAGTNTGELFF. Written as DNA, the CDR3 is TGTGCCACCGGGGGACTAGCGGGGACGAACACCGGGGAGCTGTTTTTT.